A single sample is the source of the 29 T cell receptor beta chains below, sequenced in a study of T-cell reconstitution after alpha-beta-depleted transplantation in children. This sample's TCRbeta library carried unique molecular identifier barcodes. Each CDR3 protein gets one entry after TCRdb re-called the PCR reads with MiXCR. The table shows around 340,000 distinct CDR3 sequences, with about an eighth occurring only once. The sequenced sample was PBMCs, obtained from the stem cell graft. Every receptor here comes from a human donor who donated a stem cell graft to a child with Fanconi anemia.

Ten or more counts support this clonotype. V is TRBV7-2 and J is TRBJ2-2; TRBD1 matches 8 bases. The CDR3 is 14 residues long. In germline, CDR1 is SGHTA, CDR2 FQGNSA. J lost 4 bases, V lost 11 bases, and 9 bases had no gene match. The CDR3 here is CAGHDRGSTGELFF. In DNA, the CDR3 is TGTGCCGGACACGACAGGGGATCCACCGGGGAGCTGTTTTTT.

This chain connects TRBV7-9 to TRBJ2-1; no clear D. The CDR3 totals 12 residues. V was cut by 6 bases and J by 4 bases, with 7 bases left in between. Germline V gene sequence: CDR1 SEHNR, CDR2 FQNEAQ (reference sequence). CDR3 sequence reads: CASRLGYNEQFF. CDR3 in DNA: TGTGCCAGCAGGCTGGGGTACAATGAGCAGTTCTTC.

This clonotype was seen ten or more times. CDR3 amino acids: CASSALGGIDEQYF. The DNA for the CDR3 is TGTGCCAGCAGTGCCTTAGGGGGGATCGACGAGCAGTACTTC. V and J are TRBV6-1 and TRBJ2-7, with D perhaps assigned TRBD1 or TRBD2 (6 bases each). Germline CDR1 MNHNS, CDR2 SASEGT. With 4 bases removed from V and 5 bases from J, the gap between germline ends came to 15 bases. The CDR3 has 14 residues.

This clonotype was counted a few times. The gene calls are TRBV20-1 and TRBJ1-5, with TRBD1 matching 8 bases. V was clipped by 7 bases and J by 0 bases; unmatched bases: 5. The CDR3 is 14 amino acids. The germline CDR1 and CDR2 sequences are DFQATT and SNEGSKA (reference sequence). For the CDR3, the DNA is TGCAGTGTTGGGACAGGCTATAGCAATCAGCCCCAGCATTTT. Amino acids: CSVGTGYSNQPQHF.

This rearrangement joins TRBV18 to TRBJ2-3, with D possibly matching TRBD1 (5 bases). The germline CDR1 and CDR2 sequences are KGHSH and LQKENI. V lost 1 base and J lost 5, with 16 bases in between. The CDR3 is made up of 16 amino acids. CDR3 DNA: TGTGCCAGCTCACCACTCGGGCAGGGCTCAAAAGATACGCAGTATTTT. Its protein is CASSPLGQGSKDTQYF.

This clonotype has just one count. One base away lies a much larger clone, so this may be a sequencing read error. The chain carries TRBV28 and TRBJ2-5; D gene unclear. Germline V gene sequence: CDR1 MDHEN, CDR2 SYDVKM. This CDR3 has 13 amino acids. CDR3 region: CASTSRPQKTQYF. For the CDR3, the DNA is TGTGCCAGCACTTCCCGACCCCAAAAGACCCAGTACTTC.

This clonotype was seen ten or more times. The rearrangement uses TRBV6-2 or TRBV6-3 and TRBJ1-1, with D possibly TRBD1 on 5 matching bases. The germline gives CDR1 MNHEY, CDR2 SVGEGT. The V end was cut by 7 bases, the J end by 5 bases, with 14 bases between. The CDR3 totals 13 residues. The CDR3 reads CASTDSIRTEAFF. In nucleotides, the CDR3 is TGTGCCAGCACCGACAGCATCCGGACTGAAGCTTTCTTT.

V is TRBV27 and J is TRBJ1-1; 10 bases are shared with TRBD1. Germline V gene lookup returns CDR1 MNHEY and CDR2 SMNVEV (reference sequence). The V segment lost 2 bases and the J segment 0 bases; nucleotides outside the gene matches: 6. The CDR3 has 17 residues. The CDR3 region has the DNA TGTGCCAGCAGTTTACGCCTTGGGACAGGGGTGAACACTGAAGCTTTCTTT. It is translated as CASSLRLGTGVNTEAFF.

In this sample, this clonotype turned up a few times. CDR3 DNA: TGTGCCAGCAGCTTAGCAACGGTGAACTATGGCTACACCTTC. It translates to CASSLATVNYGYTF. The chain employs TRBV7-9 and TRBJ1-2; D is unresolved. This CDR3 is built from 14 residues. The V end was cut by 0 bases, the J end by 2 bases, with 7 bases between. Germline V gene sequence: CDR1 SEHNR, CDR2 FQNEAQ (reference sequence).

This chain links TRBV11-2 with TRBJ2-7; weak D call: TRBD2 (6 bases). The V and J ends lost 6 bases and 3 bases respectively, with 12 bases between them. CDR1 is SGHAT, CDR2 FQNNGV, per germline. The CDR3 runs to 13 residues. CDR3 region: CASSSGSIYEQYF. DNA for the CDR3: TGTGCCAGCAGTTCCGGGAGCATCTACGAGCAGTACTTC.

This clonotype showed up many times. The gene calls are TRBV20-1 and TRBJ1-1; D not resolved. This CDR3 spans 12 amino acids. CDR1 is DFQATT and CDR2 is SNEGSKA in the germline V gene (reference sequence). V lost 2 bases, J lost 4 bases, and 8 bases lay in between. The CDR3 region is CSARNWGTEAFF. For the CDR3, the DNA is TGCAGTGCTAGAAACTGGGGCACTGAAGCTTTCTTT.

This chain joins TRBV7-9 and TRBJ2-7, with a possible D match to TRBD2 (5 bases). This CDR3 region has 14 residues. V was pared by 2 bases and J by 7 bases, with 15 bases between. CDR1 SEHNR and CDR2 FQNEAQ come from the germline V gene (reference sequence). CDR3 sequence: CASSLFTGRDEQYF. The CDR3 DNA reads as TGTGCCAGCAGCTTATTTACGGGCCGGGATGAGCAGTACTTC.

In its sample, this clonotype was seen a few times. The chain carries TRBV25-1 and TRBJ2-1; 8 positions match TRBD2. The V and J ends lost 2 bases and 8 bases, in that order; junction bases with no gene match: 2. The CDR3 contains 13 residues. Per germline, CDR1 MGHDK and CDR2 SYGVNS. The CDR3 region is CASSERGGDEQFF. CDR3 DNA sequence: TGTGCCAGCAGTGAACGGGGGGGCGATGAGCAGTTCTTC.

This clonotype has only a few counts. The rearrangement uses TRBV11-1 and TRBJ2-1; D possibly corresponds to TRBD1 (6 bases). CDR1 and CDR2 from the germline V gene are SGHAT and FQDESV (reference sequence). The CDR3 sequence is 19 residues long. Trimming cost V 11 bases and J 0 bases, with 29 bases left between them. DNA of the CDR3: TGTGCCGGCACCGTGGACAGTTCAAAAACCTTGAGCTCCTACAATGAGCAGTTCTTC. Encoded protein: CAGTVDSSKTLSSYNEQFF.

This clonotype was recorded a few times. The chain has TRBV4-3 and TRBJ1-3, with 8 bases lining up with TRBD1. The CDR3 loop spans 17 amino acids. V dropped 0 bases and J dropped 0; count of bases not matched to a gene: 4. Germline V CDR1 and CDR2: LGHNA, YSLEER. The CDR3 region has the DNA TGCGCCAGCAGCCAAGATGCAGGGGGCGACTCTGGAAACACCATATATTTT. Its protein product is CASSQDAGGDSGNTIYF.

The rearrangement joins TRBV11-2 to TRBJ2-1; 8 bases are a match to TRBD1. After removal of 5 bases from V and 2 bases from J, the junction contained 5 bases not matched to a gene. The CDR3 sequence is 15 residues long. From germline, CDR1 is SGHAT and CDR2 FQNNGV. The CDR3 protein is CASSETGVAYNEQFF. Written as DNA, the CDR3 is TGTGCCAGCAGCGAGACAGGGGTGGCCTACAATGAGCAGTTCTTC.

This clonotype was observed at least ten times. The chain is built from TRBV7-2 and TRBJ1-3, with D perhaps TRBD1 (5 bases). The CDR3 has 15 amino acids. Per germline, CDR1 SGHTA and CDR2 FQGNSA. Trimming removed 2 bases at V and 4 bases at J, with 12 bases between. The CDR3 region is CASSLSTGLGNTIYF. CDR3 in DNA: TGTGCCAGCAGCTTAAGCACAGGACTGGGAAACACCATATATTTT.

This clonotype was counted only a few times. The chain recombines TRBV9 with TRBJ2-1; D not certain. Trimming pared 4 bases from V and 6 bases from J, leaving 11 bases between. The CDR3 contains 13 residues. Germline-derived CDR1 and CDR2 are SGDLS and YYNGEE. This chain's CDR3 is CASSSAILNEQFF. As DNA, the CDR3 is TGTGCCAGCAGCTCGGCTATTCTCAATGAGCAGTTCTTC.

This clonotype appeared a few times. CDR3 amino acids: CASSLLPWPGGQNTEAFF. CDR3 coding DNA: TGTGCCAGCAGTTTACTTCCCTGGCCTGGGGGACAAAACACTGAAGCTTTCTTT. The gene calls are TRBV12-3 or TRBV12-4 and TRBJ1-1; possible D gene TRBD1, 6 bases. Trimming shortened V by 2 bases and J by 2 bases, and 21 bases separated the two germline ends. The CDR3 has 18 amino acids.

The chain links TRBV18 to TRBJ2-7; the D call may be TRBD1 or TRBD2 (5 bases each). Trimming removed 6 bases from V and 0 bases from J, with 12 bases in between. CDR3 size: 14 residues. Germline CDR1 is KGHSH and CDR2 is LQKENI. CDR3 bases: TGTGCCAGCTCCGCCGGGACGGTCTCCTACGAGCAGTACGTC. Its protein product is CASSAGTVSYEQYV.

This clonotype was seen at least ten times. The chain uses TRBV29-1 and TRBJ2-1; 10 bases are shared with TRBD1. The CDR3 length is 15 residues. Trimming at V came to 5 bases and at J to 2 bases, leaving 6 bases not matched to a gene. The germline V gene has CDR1 SQVTM and CDR2 ANQGSEA. Here the CDR3 reads CSVFSGTGAYNEQFF. The CDR3 DNA reads TGCAGCGTTTTTTCTGGGACAGGGGCCTACAATGAGCAGTTCTTC.

This clonotype was seen repeatedly, ten times or more. The chain joins TRBV5-1 to TRBJ1-1; 8 bases are shared with TRBD1. This CDR3 comprises 14 residues. Trimming cost V 3 bases and J 1 base; bases outside gene matches: 2. Germline V gives CDR1 SGHRS, CDR2 YFSETQ. CDR3 loop: CASSSGQANTEAFF. As DNA, the CDR3 is TGCGCCAGCAGCTCGGGACAGGCGAACACTGAAGCTTTCTTT.

The chain carries TRBV20-1 and TRBJ1-5; D unresolved. The germline gives CDR1 DFQATT, CDR2 SNEGSKA (reference sequence). This CDR3 comprises 13 residues. V gave up 1 base and J gave up 6 bases, with 10 bases separating them. CDR3 DNA: TGCAGTGCTAGAGGGGGAGGCCTTCAGCCCCAGCATTTT. It encodes CSARGGGLQPQHF.

The J gene is TRBJ2-1, the V gene TRBV6-2 or TRBV6-3; 7 bases fit TRBD1. The CDR3 has 17 residues. V dropped 4 bases and J dropped 4; count of bases not matched to a gene: 13. CDR1 is MNHEY and CDR2 is SVGEGT in the germline V gene. The CDR3 nucleotides read TGTGCCAGCAGTTCACGTCACAGGGGAGAGCAATACAATGAGCAGTTCTTC. Translating it yields CASSSRHRGEQYNEQFF.

Only a few counts were recorded for this clonotype. The chain links TRBV5-1 to TRBJ2-5; D gene uncertain. Germline V gives CDR1 SGHRS, CDR2 YFSETQ. The CDR3 totals 15 residues. Trimming pared 3 bases from V and 0 bases from J, leaving 12 bases between. In nucleotides, the CDR3 is TGCGCCAGCAGCTCCATGTTTGGCTACCAAGAGACCCAGTACTTC. This gives the protein CASSSMFGYQETQYF.

This clonotype was seen a handful of times. The V and J genes are TRBV20-1 and TRBJ2-7; the D is unclear. The CDR3 is 13 residues long. Germline lookup yields CDR1 DFQATT and CDR2 SNEGSKA (reference sequence). Trimming took off 3 bases at V and 4 bases at J, with 13 bases between the two ends. The CDR3 DNA follows: TGCAGTGCTAGCGTAGGCATACTATACGAGCAGTACGTC. Translating gives CSASVGILYEQYV.

The chain links TRBV7-6 to TRBJ1-1; D remains ambiguous. Germline CDR1 is SGHVS and CDR2 is FNYEAQ. V was cut by 1 base and J by 11 bases, with 14 bases left in between. The CDR3 runs to 13 residues. CDR3 region: CASSLGATSSAFF. In DNA, the CDR3 is TGTGCCAGCAGCTTAGGGGCGACGAGTTCGGCTTTCTTT. The full variable domain, in which reference TRBV7-6 and TRBJ1-1 provide the parts outside the CDR3, is GAGVSQSPRYKVTKRGQDVALRCDPISGHVSLYWYRQALGQGPEFLTYFNYEAQQDKSGLPNDRFSAERPEGSISTLTIQRTEQRDSAMYRCASSLGATSSAFFGQGTRLTVV.

This clonotype was picked up a small number of times. Likely a read error: the CDR3 ends without its conserved phenylalanine or tryptophan. The chain links TRBV5-1 to TRBJ1-1; TRBD1 matches 7 bases. J lost 5 bases, V lost 0 bases, and 7 bases had no gene match. CDR1 is SGHRS, CDR2 YFSETQ, per germline. The CDR3 covers 15 residues. CDR3 amino acids: CASSLETGRFTEAFY. As DNA, the CDR3 is TGCGCCAGCAGCTTGGAGACAGGGCGGTTTACTGAAGCTTTCTAT.

This clonotype has only a few counts. The V call is TRBV2, the J call TRBJ1-2; no clear D. Deletions cut 1 base from V and 6 bases from J, with 3 bases between. Germline V gives CDR1 SNHLY, CDR2 FYNNEI. The CDR3 has 11 amino acids. CDR3 coding DNA: TGTGCCAGCAGTGAAGGGGATGGCTACACCTTC. Encoded protein: CASSEGDGYTF.